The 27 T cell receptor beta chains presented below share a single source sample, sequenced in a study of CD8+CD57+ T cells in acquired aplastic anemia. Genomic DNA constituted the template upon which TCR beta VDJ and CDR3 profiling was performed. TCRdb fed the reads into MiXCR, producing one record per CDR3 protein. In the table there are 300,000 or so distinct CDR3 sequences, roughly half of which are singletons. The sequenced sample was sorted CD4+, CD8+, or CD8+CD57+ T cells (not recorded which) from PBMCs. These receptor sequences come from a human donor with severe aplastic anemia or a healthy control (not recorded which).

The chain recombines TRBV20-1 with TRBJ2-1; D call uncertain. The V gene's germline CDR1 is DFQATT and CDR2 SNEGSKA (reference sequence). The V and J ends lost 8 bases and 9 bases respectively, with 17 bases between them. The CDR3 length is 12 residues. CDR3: CSPKGDWGEQFF. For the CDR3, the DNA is TGCAGTCCAAAAGGTGACTGGGGTGAGCAGTTCTTC.

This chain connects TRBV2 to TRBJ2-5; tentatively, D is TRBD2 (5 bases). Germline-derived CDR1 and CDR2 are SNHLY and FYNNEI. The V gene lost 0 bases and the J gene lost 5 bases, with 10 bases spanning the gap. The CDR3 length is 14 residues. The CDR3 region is CASSEALEIETQYF. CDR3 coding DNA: TGTGCCAGCAGTGAAGCACTAGAAATCGAGACCCAGTACTTC.

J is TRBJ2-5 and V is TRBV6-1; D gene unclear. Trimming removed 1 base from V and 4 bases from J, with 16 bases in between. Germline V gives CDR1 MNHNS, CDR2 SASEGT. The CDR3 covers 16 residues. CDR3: CASSEGAWAERETQYF. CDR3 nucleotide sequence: TGTGCCAGCAGTGAAGGAGCCTGGGCGGAACGAGAGACCCAGTACTTC.

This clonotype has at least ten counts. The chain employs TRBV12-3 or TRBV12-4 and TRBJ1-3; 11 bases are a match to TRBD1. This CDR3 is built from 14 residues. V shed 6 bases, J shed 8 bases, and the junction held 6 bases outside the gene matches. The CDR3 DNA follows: TGTGCCAGCAGAAAGGGACAGGGGGTCGACACCATATATTTT. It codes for CASRKGQGVDTIYF.

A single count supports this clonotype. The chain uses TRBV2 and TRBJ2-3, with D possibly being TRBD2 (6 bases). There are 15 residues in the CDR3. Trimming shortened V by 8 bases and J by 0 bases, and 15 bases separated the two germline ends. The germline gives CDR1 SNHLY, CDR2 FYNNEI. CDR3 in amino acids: CASSRRGTSTDTQYF. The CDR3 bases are TGTGCCAGCTCCCGACGGGGGACTAGCACAGATACGCAGTATTTT.

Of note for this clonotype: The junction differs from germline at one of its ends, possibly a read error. The CDR3 region is CASSPERQGQLYSEQFF. In DNA, the CDR3 is TGCGCCAGCAGTCCAGAAAGACAGGGGCAGCTTTACAGTGAGCAGTTCTTC. The V call is TRBV12-3 or TRBV12-4, the J call TRBJ2-1, with 8 bases matching TRBD1. The CDR3 loop spans 17 amino acids.

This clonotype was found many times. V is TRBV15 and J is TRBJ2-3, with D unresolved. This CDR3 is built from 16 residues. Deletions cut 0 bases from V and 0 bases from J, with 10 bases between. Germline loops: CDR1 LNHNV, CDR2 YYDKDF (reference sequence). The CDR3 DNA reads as TGTGCCACCAGCAGAGATATCAGCGCTAGCACAGATACGCAGTATTTT. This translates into CATSRDISASTDTQYF.

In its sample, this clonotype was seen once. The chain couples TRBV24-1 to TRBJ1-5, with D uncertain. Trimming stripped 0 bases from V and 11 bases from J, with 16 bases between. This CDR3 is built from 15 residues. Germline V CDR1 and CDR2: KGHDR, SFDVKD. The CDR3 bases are TGTGCCACCAGTGATTTGCGGAGAGGGCTGGAGACCCAGCATTTT. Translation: CATSDLRRGLETQHF.

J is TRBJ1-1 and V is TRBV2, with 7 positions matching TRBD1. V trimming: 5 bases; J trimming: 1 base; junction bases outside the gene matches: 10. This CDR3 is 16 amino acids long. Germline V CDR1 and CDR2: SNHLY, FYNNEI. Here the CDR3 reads CASSYQYRGKNTEAFF. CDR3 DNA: TGTGCCAGCAGTTACCAATACAGGGGCAAGAACACTGAAGCTTTCTTT.

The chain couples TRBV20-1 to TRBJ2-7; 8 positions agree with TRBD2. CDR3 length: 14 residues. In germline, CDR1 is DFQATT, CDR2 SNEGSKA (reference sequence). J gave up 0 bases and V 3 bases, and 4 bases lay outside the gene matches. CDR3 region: CSASTTSGSYEQYF. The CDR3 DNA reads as TGCAGTGCTAGCACAACTAGCGGCTCCTACGAGCAGTACTTC.

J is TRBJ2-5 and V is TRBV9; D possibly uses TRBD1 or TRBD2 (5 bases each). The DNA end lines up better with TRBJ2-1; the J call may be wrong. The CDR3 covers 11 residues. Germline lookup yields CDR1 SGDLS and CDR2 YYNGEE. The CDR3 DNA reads TGTGCCAGCGGGGGTTGGGGTGAGCAGTTCTTC. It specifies CASGGWGEQFF.

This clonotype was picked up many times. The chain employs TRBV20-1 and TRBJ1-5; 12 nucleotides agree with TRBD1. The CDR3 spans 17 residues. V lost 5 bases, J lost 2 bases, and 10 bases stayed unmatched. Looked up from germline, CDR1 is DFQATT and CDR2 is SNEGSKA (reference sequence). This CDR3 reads CSASGTGGNWGNQPQHF. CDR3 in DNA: TGCAGTGCTTCCGGGACAGGGGGCAATTGGGGCAATCAGCCCCAGCATTTT.

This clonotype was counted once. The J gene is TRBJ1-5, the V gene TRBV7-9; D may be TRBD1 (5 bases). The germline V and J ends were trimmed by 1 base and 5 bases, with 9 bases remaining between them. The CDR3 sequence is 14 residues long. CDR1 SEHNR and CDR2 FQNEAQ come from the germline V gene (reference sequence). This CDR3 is CASSLGSRDQPQHF. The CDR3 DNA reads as TGTGCCAGCAGCTTAGGGAGCAGGGATCAGCCCCAGCATTTT. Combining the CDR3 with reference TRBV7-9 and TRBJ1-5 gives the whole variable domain DTGVSQNPRHKITKRGQNVTFRCDPISEHNRLYWYRQTLGQGPEFLTYFQNEAQLEKSRLLSDRFSAERPKGSFSTLEIQRTEQGDSAMYLCASSLGSRDQPQHFGDGTRLSIL.

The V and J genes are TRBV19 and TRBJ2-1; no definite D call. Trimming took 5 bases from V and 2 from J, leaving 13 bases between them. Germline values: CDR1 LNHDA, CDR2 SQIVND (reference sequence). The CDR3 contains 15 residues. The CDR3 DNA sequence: TGTGCCAGTAGTCCAACAATACTCCCCTACAATGAGCAGTTCTTC. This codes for CASSPTILPYNEQFF. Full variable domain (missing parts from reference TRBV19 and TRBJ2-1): DGGITQSPKYLFRKEGQNVTLSCEQNLNHDAMYWYRQDPGQGLRLIYYSQIVNDFQKGDIAEGYSVSREKKESFPLTVTSAQKNPTAFYLCASSPTILPYNEQFFGPGTRLTVL.

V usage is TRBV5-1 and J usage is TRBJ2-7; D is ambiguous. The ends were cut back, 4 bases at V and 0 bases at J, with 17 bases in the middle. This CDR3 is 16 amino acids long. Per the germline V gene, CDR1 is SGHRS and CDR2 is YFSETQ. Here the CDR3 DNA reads TGCGCCAGCAGCCGAACAGCCGTCAGGAACTCCTACGAGCAGTACTTC. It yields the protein CASSRTAVRNSYEQYF.

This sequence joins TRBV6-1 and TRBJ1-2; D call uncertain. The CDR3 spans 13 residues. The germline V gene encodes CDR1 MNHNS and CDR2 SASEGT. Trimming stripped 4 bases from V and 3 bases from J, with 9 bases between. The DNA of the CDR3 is TGTGCCAGCAGTGGCTCCCCTCACTATGGCTACACCTTC. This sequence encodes CASSGSPHYGYTF.

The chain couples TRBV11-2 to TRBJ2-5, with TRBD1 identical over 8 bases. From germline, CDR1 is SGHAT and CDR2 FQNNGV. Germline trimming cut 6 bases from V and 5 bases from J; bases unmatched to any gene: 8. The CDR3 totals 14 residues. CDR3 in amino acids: CASRGTGAGETQYF. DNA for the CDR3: TGTGCCAGCAGGGGGACAGGAGCTGGGGAGACCCAGTACTTC.

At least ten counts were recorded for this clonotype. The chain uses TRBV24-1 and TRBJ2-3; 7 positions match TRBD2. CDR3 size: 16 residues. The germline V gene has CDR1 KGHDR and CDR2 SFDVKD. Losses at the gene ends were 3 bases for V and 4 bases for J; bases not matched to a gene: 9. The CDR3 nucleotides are TGTGCCACCAGTGATCCCGGTAGGGAGGGTGCAGATACGCAGTATTTT. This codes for CATSDPGREGADTQYF.

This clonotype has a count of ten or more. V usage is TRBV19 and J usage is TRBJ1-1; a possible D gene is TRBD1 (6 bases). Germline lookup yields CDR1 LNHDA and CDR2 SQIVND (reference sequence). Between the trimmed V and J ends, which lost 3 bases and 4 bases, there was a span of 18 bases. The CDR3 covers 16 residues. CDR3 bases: TGTGCCAGTAGTATGTTCGGCCGGACAGCGGTCACTGAAGCTTTCTTT. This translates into CASSMFGRTAVTEAFF.

For the CDR3, the DNA is TGTGCCAGCAGCTTTCAGGGGATTGGCACAGATACGCAGTATTTT. Translation gives CASSFQGIGTDTQYF. This chain connects TRBV5-6 to TRBJ2-3, with D maybe TRBD1 (6 bases). Germline CDR1 SGHDT, CDR2 YYEEEE. The CDR3 is 15 residues long. V shed 2 bases and J shed 1 base, with 11 bases lying between them.

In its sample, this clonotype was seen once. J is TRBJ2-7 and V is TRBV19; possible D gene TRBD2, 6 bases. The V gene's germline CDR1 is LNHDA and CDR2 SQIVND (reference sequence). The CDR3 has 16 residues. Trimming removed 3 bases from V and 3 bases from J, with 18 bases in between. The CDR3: CASSIDGTLKSYEQYF. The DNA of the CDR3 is TGTGCCAGTAGTATCGATGGGACTTTAAAAAGCTACGAGCAGTACTTC. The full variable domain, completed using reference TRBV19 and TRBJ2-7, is DGGITQSPKYLFRKEGQNVTLSCEQNLNHDAMYWYRQDPGQGLRLIYYSQIVNDFQKGDIAEGYSVSREKKESFPLTVTSAQKNPTAFYLCASSIDGTLKSYEQYFGPGTRLTVT.

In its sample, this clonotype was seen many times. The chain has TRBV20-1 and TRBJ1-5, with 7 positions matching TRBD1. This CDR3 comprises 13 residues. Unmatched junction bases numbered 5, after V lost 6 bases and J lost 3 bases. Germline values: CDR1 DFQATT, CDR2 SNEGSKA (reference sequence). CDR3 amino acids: CSAEQGYNQPQHF. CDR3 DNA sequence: TGCAGTGCCGAACAGGGGTACAATCAGCCCCAGCATTTT.

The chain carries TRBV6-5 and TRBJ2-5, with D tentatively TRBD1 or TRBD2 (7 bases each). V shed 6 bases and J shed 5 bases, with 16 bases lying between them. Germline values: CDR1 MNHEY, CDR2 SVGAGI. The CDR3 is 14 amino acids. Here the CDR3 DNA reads TGTGCCAGCAGCCTGACAGGGAGGGGGGAGACCCAGTACTTC. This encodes CASSLTGRGETQYF.

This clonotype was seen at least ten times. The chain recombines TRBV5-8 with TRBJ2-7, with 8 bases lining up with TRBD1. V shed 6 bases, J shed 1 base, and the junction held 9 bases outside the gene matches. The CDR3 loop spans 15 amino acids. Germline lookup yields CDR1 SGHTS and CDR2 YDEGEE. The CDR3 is CASKEGTGVSYEQYF. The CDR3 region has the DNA TGTGCCAGCAAGGAAGGGACAGGCGTGTCCTACGAGCAGTACTTC.

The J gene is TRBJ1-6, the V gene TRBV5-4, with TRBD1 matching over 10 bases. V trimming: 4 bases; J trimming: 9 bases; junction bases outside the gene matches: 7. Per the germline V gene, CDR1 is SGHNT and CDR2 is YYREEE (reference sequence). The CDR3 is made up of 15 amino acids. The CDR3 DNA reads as TGTGCCAGCAGCGCTGTTGGGACAGGGGTTTCACCCCTCCACTTT. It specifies CASSAVGTGVSPLHF.

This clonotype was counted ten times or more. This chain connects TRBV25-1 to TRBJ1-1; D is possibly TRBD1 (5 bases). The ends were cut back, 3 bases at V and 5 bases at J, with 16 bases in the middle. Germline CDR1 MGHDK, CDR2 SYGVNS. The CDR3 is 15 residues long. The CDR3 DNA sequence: TGTGCCAGCAGTGAGCAGGGTGGAGCGATAACTGAAGCTTTCTTT. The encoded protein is CASSEQGGAITEAFF.

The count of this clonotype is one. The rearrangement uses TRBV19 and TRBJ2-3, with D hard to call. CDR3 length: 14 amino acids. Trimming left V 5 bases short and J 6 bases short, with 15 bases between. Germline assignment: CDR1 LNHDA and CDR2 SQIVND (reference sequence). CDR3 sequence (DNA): TGTGCCAGTAGTTCACCAGAATTCGCGGATACGCAGTATTTT. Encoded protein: CASSSPEFADTQYF.